This T cell receptor (beta chain) was sequenced for a study of response to subunit inactivated influenza vaccine. Germline V gives CDR1 SGHRS, CDR2 YFSETQ. Trimming removed 0 bases from V and 7 bases from J, with 7 bases in between. The CDR3 sequence is 12 residues long. As to this clonotype: With a much larger clone just one base away, this may be a read error.

Via MiXCR, TCRdb re-called the RT-PCR reads, giving one row per CDR3 protein. The sample contains more than 600,000 distinct CDR3 sequences, 15% to 20% of which appear only once. This material consisted of PBMCs from blood, taken 5 to 6 days after vaccination. The gene calls are TRBV5-1 and TRBJ1-2, with D hard to call. The receptor was derived from a man aged 50 or older who received an inactivated influenza vaccine. CDR3 sequence (DNA): TGCGCCAGCAGCTTGGACACTTTTGGCTACACCTTC. Translating it yields CASSLDTFGYTF.